Below are 21 T cell receptor beta chains sequenced from a single sample in a study of a mutant IDH1 vaccine in newly diagnosed glioma (dated by TCRdb to the early 2020s). This specimen's time point label, per the study, means: week 47, end of study. Each vaccine dose was 300 ug of a 20-mer mutant IDH1 peptide in Montanide, given subcutaneously with topical imiquimod. Which antigens these TCRs recognize remains unknown. Libraries came from the immunoSEQ multiplex PCR assay. In its TCRdb copy, this immuneACCESS table keeps in-frame sequences only and misses some clones. Where compared with another copy, unresolved V genes explain less than half of these, and the others have no known cause. The sample contains over 45,000 clones, around three quarters of them found a single time. The leading ten clones occupy 5.3% of the sample. Specimen: PBMCs, collected from a glioma patient whose treatment included an IDH1 peptide vaccine. Receptors were obtained from a man aged 50 to 59 with glioma.

The chain is built from TRBV5-6 and TRBJ2-7; D is unresolved. The V end lost 4 bases, the J end lost 8 bases, and 16 bases lay between the germline ends. Germline assignment: CDR1 SGHDT and CDR2 YYEEEE. There are 13 residues in the CDR3. CDR3 DNA: TGTGCCAGCAGCCCCGGGTCCACCGTCAAGCAGTACTTC. Protein: CASSPGSTVKQYF.

This chain uses TRBV6-1 with TRBJ1-4; D perhaps matches TRBD1 (5 bases). The CDR3 is made up of 15 amino acids. V lost 6 bases and J lost 4, with 15 bases in between. Germline CDR1 MNHNS, CDR2 SASEGT. CDR3 nucleotides: TGTGCCAGCAGAGCGCCAGGGTCGCTTAATGAAAAACTGTTTTTT. Protein product: CASRAPGSLNEKLFF.

This chain connects TRBV29-1 to TRBJ2-5; D unclear. CDR3 length: 11 amino acids. V lost 6 bases, J lost 8 bases, and 13 bases lay in between. Germline values: CDR1 SQVTM, CDR2 ANQGSEA. In nucleotides, the CDR3 is TGCAGCGTCCTTGAGACCTGTACCCAGTACTTC. Its protein product is CSVLETCTQYF.

This clone turned up a few times. The CDR3 nucleotides read TGTGCCTGGGCAGGGAATATGGTCAATCAGCCCCAGCATTTT. Its protein is CAWAGNMVNQPQHF. The chain is built from TRBV30 and TRBJ1-5, with D possibly matching TRBD1 (5 bases). The germline V gene encodes CDR1 GTSNPN and CDR2 SVGIG (reference sequence). Trimming took 5 bases from V and 3 from J, leaving 14 bases between them. The CDR3 has 14 residues. The full variable domain, rest sourced from reference TRBV30 and TRBJ1-5, is SQTIHQWPATLVQPVGSPLSLECTVEGTSNPNLYWYRQAAGRGLQLLFYSVGIGQISSEVPQNLSASRPQDRQFILSSKKLLLSDSGFYLCAWAGNMVNQPQHFGDGTRLSIL.

This rearrangement joins TRBV19 to TRBJ1-2; D perhaps matches TRBD1 (6 bases). The V gene's germline CDR1 is LNHDA and CDR2 SQIVND (reference sequence). V lost 7 bases, J lost 1 base, and 13 bases lay in between. The CDR3 runs to 14 residues. CDR3 residues: CASNGYRDNYGYTF. As DNA, the CDR3 is TGTGCCAGTAACGGTTACAGGGATAACTATGGCTACACCTTC. Full variable domain (remainder filled in from reference TRBV19 and TRBJ1-2): DGGITQSPKYLFRKEGQNVTLSCEQNLNHDAMYWYRQDPGQGLRLIYYSQIVNDFQKGDIAEGYSVSREKKESFPLTVTSAQKNPTAFYLCASNGYRDNYGYTFGSGTRLTVV.

The chain recombines TRBV7-2 with TRBJ2-1, with TRBD2 matching over 13 bases. This CDR3 is 15 amino acids long. Per germline, CDR1 SGHTA and CDR2 FQGNSA. Germline trimming cut 9 bases from V and 4 bases from J; bases unmatched to any gene: 6. In nucleotides, the CDR3 is TGTGCCAGTCGGACTAGCGGGGGCCCTTACAATGAGCAGTTCTTC. Its translation: CASRTSGGPYNEQFF. The complete variable domain, with remaining parts taken from reference TRBV7-2 and TRBJ2-1, reads GAGVSQSPSNKVTEKGKDVELRCDPISGHTALYWYRQSLGQGLEFLIYFQGNSAPDKSGLPSDRFSAERTGGSVSTLTIQRTQQEDSAVYLCASRTSGGPYNEQFFGPGTRLTVL.

The rearrangement uses TRBV7-2 and TRBJ1-2, with TRBD1 identical over 7 bases. The CDR3 sequence is 14 residues long. Germline CDR1 is SGHTA and CDR2 is FQGNSA. The V gene end was trimmed by 3 bases and the J gene end by 3 bases; junction bases not matched to a gene: 4. CDR3 region: CASSLGQRDYGYTF. In nucleotides, the CDR3 is TGTGCCAGCAGCTTGGGACAGAGAGACTATGGCTACACCTTC. Full variable domain (remainder filled in from reference TRBV7-2 and TRBJ1-2): GAGVSQSPSNKVTEKGKDVELRCDPISGHTALYWYRQSLGQGLEFLIYFQGNSAPDKSGLPSDRFSAERTGGSVSTLTIQRTQQEDSAVYLCASSLGQRDYGYTFGSGTRLTVV.

This rearrangement joins TRBV28 to TRBJ2-5, with a tentative D call TRBD2 (6 bases). The CDR3 is 15 amino acids. CDR1 MDHEN and CDR2 SYDVKM come from the germline V gene. V lost 6 bases and J 1 base, leaving 15 bases between the germline ends. CDR3 sequence reads: CASRNRGGPQETQYF. The CDR3 DNA follows: TGTGCCAGCAGGAACCGGGGAGGCCCCCAAGAGACCCAGTACTTC.

This chain links TRBV9 with TRBJ2-1; no reliable D call. There are 16 residues in the CDR3. V was clipped by 0 bases and J by 6 bases, with 16 bases between them. Per the germline V gene, CDR1 is SGDLS and CDR2 is YYNGEE. DNA of the CDR3: TGTGCCAGCAGCGTAGTGGAAGCTTTGACCACCAATGAGCAGTTCTTC. It translates to CASSVVEALTTNEQFF.

The J gene is TRBJ2-3, the V gene TRBV5-6; no clear D gene. The CDR3 sequence is 17 residues long. Deletions cut 0 bases from V and 2 bases from J, with 16 bases between. From germline, CDR1 is SGHDT and CDR2 YYEEEE. In DNA, the CDR3 is TGTGCCAGCAGCTTGGCCCCCGACTTAGGCCCCACAGATACGCAGTATTTT. It translates to CASSLAPDLGPTDTQYF.

The chain has TRBV30 and TRBJ1-6, with no clear D. Looked up from germline, CDR1 is GTSNPN and CDR2 is SVGIG (reference sequence). The CDR3 has 15 amino acids. Trimming cost V 3 bases and J 7 bases, with 16 bases left between them. The CDR3 loop is CAWSYPGPGNSPLHF. CDR3 sequence (DNA): TGTGCCTGGAGCTACCCGGGCCCGGGGAATTCACCCCTCCACTTT.

The chain carries TRBV29-1 and TRBJ1-1; a possible D gene is TRBD1 (5 bases). CDR1 is SQVTM and CDR2 is ANQGSEA in the germline V gene. Trimming shortened V by 3 bases and J by 4 bases, and 9 bases separated the two germline ends. This CDR3 is 12 amino acids long. This CDR3 is CSVDRATTEAFF. In nucleotides, the CDR3 is TGCAGCGTTGACAGGGCGACCACTGAAGCTTTCTTT.

This clone was counted only a few times. The chain uses TRBV19 and TRBJ1-1; 8 bases match TRBD1. The length of the CDR3 is 15 residues. Germline CDR1 reads LNHDA; CDR2 reads SQIVND (reference sequence). V was pared by 7 bases and J by 1 base, with 8 bases of the junction left unmatched. As DNA, the CDR3 is TGTGCCAGTAACACTTTCGGGACAGGGAACACTGAAGCTTTCTTT. Residues: CASNTFGTGNTEAFF.

This clone has a single count. This rearrangement joins TRBV13 to TRBJ1-1; no clear D. CDR1 is PRHDT, CDR2 FYEKMQ, per germline (reference sequence). The CDR3 runs to 13 residues. Trimming removed 5 bases from V and 1 base from J, with 8 bases in between. CDR3 loop: CASSPGRNTEAFF. DNA of the CDR3: TGTGCCAGCAGCCCCGGACGGAACACTGAAGCTTTCTTT.

The chain couples TRBV5-4 to TRBJ2-7; 8 nucleotides match TRBD2. The length of the CDR3 is 15 residues. Trimming at V came to 2 bases and at J to 0 bases, leaving 4 bases not matched to a gene. The germline V gene has CDR1 SGHNT and CDR2 YYREEE (reference sequence). Here the CDR3 reads CASSLAGDFSYEQYF. The CDR3 DNA reads as TGTGCCAGCAGCTTAGCGGGGGACTTCTCCTACGAGCAGTACTTC.

A note on this clone: The sample holds other DNA sequences that translate to the same CDR3. The chain employs TRBV6-5 and TRBJ1-1; D unresolved. The V gene's germline CDR1 is MNHEY and CDR2 SVGAGI. The CDR3 consists of 11 residues. Trimming stripped 0 bases from V and 6 bases from J, with 2 bases between. This chain's CDR3 is CASSYSSEAFF. Here the CDR3 DNA reads TGTGCCAGCAGTTACTCATCTGAAGCTTTCTTT.

CDR3 amino acids: CASLASGANVLTF. The CDR3 DNA is TGTGCCAGTTTAGCCTCTGGGGCCAACGTCCTGACTTTC. The chain joins TRBV19 to TRBJ2-6; no reliable D call. Germline CDR1 is LNHDA and CDR2 is SQIVND (reference sequence). Trimming took off 8 bases at V and 0 bases at J, with 5 bases between the two ends. This CDR3 region has 13 residues. Full variable domain (rest looked up from reference TRBV19 and TRBJ2-6): DGGITQSPKYLFRKEGQNVTLSCEQNLNHDAMYWYRQDPGQGLRLIYYSQIVNDFQKGDIAEGYSVSREKKESFPLTVTSAQKNPTAFYLCASLASGANVLTFGAGSRLTVL.

This sequence joins TRBV30 and TRBJ2-2; no reliable D call. This CDR3 comprises 15 residues. CDR1 and CDR2 from the germline V gene are GTSNPN and SVGIG (reference sequence). V was shortened by 0 bases and J by 4 bases, with 12 bases between the two germline ends. CDR3 region: CAWSVLPGSTGELFF. DNA for the CDR3: TGTGCCTGGAGTGTACTTCCCGGGTCCACCGGGGAGCTGTTTTTT.

J is TRBJ2-1 and V is TRBV5-6; no clear D. V lost 0 bases to trimming and J lost 7 bases, with 5 bases between them. The CDR3 covers 12 residues. Germline V gene lookup returns CDR1 SGHDT and CDR2 YYEEEE. DNA of the CDR3: TGTGCCAGCAGCTTGGGGGTTAATGAGCAGTTCTTC. This gives the protein CASSLGVNEQFF.

The rearrangement links TRBV30 to TRBJ2-5; 9 positions agree with TRBD2. The J call may be incorrect, as the DNA end agrees better with TRBJ2-7. CDR3 length: 14 amino acids. Germline CDR1 reads GTSNPN; CDR2 reads SVGIG (reference sequence). CDR3 region: CAWTGGGGSYEQYF. In nucleotides, the CDR3 is TGTGCCTGGACTGGCGGGGGGGGTTCCTACGAGCAGTACTTC.

The genes are TRBV18 and TRBJ2-2, with TRBD2 matching over 7 bases. The V segment lost 3 bases and the J segment 5 bases; nucleotides outside the gene matches: 3. The CDR3 totals 14 residues. Germline lookup yields CDR1 KGHSH and CDR2 LQKENI. The CDR3 here is CASSPGGGTGELFF. CDR3 nucleotide sequence: TGTGCCAGCTCACCGGGCGGGGGAACCGGGGAGCTGTTTTTT.